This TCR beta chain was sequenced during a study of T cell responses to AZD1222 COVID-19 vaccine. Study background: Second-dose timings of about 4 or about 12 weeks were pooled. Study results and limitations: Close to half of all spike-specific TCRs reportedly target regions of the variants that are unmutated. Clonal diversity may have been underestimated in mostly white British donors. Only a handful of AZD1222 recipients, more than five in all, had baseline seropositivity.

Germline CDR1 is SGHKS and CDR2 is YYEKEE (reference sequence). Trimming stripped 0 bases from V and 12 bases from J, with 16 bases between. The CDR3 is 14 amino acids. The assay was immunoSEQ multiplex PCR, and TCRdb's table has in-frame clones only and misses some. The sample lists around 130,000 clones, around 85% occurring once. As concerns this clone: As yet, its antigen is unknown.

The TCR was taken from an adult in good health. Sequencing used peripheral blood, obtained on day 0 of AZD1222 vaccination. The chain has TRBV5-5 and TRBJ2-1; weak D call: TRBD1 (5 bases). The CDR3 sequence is CASSLVTRNTGQFF. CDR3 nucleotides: TGTGCCAGCAGCTTGGTTACCCGAAATACAGGGCAGTTCTTC.